Shown below are 13 T cell receptor beta chains from a single sample sequenced in a study of long-term antiretroviral therapy in people with HIV. The assay, immunoSEQ v3.0, was run at survey level. TCRdb's table, derived via immunoSEQ multiplex PCR, lists solely in-frame clones and lacks some. The sample has 40,000 or so clones, under 85% seen once. The material sequenced was unsorted PBMCs, taken 1 year after starting antiretroviral therapy. Receptors were obtained from a man younger than 30 with HIV.

This clone was picked up one time. The chain has TRBV6-1 and TRBJ2-4, with 7 nucleotides matching TRBD2. V lost 7 bases, J lost 5 bases, and 11 bases stayed unmatched. This CDR3 comprises 15 residues. Germline CDR1 reads MNHNS; CDR2 reads SASEGT. In nucleotides, the CDR3 is TGTGCCAGCAAAAGGGCGGGAGCCGGTGAAAACATTCAGTACTTC. Its protein product is CASKRAGAGENIQYF.

In its sample, this clone was seen a few times. The CDR3 is CASGPTREQYF. The CDR3 DNA reads TGTGCTAGTGGTCCAACAAGGGAGCAGTACTTC. The rearrangement joins TRBV12-5 to TRBJ2-7; no clear D gene. This CDR3 has 11 amino acids. The V gene lost 5 bases and the J gene lost 7 bases, with 9 bases spanning the gap. Germline V gene lookup returns CDR1 LGHNT and CDR2 FRNRAP.

The J gene is TRBJ1-5, the V gene TRBV6-6, with 7 nucleotides matching TRBD1. The CDR3 length is 15 residues. Trimming at V came to 6 bases and at J to 3 bases, leaving 8 bases not matched to a gene. Germline lookup yields CDR1 MNHNY and CDR2 SVGAGI (reference sequence). CDR3 loop: CASRTGTESNQPQHF. The CDR3 DNA follows: TGTGCCAGCAGGACCGGGACAGAGTCCAATCAGCCCCAGCATTTT.

The chain couples TRBV5-8 to TRBJ2-7; the match to TRBD2 covers 10 bases. From germline, CDR1 is SGHTS and CDR2 YDEGEE. V shed 2 bases and J 2 bases; nucleotides not matched to a gene: 4. This CDR3 comprises 15 residues. The CDR3, as DNA: TGTGCCAGCAGCTTCTCTAGCGGGAGTGCCTACGAGCAGTACTTC. Translated: CASSFSSGSAYEQYF.

This clone was seen a handful of times. This chain uses TRBV5-4 with TRBJ1-1; possible D gene TRBD1, 6 bases. Germline CDR1 is SGHNT and CDR2 is YYREEE (reference sequence). The CDR3 runs to 13 residues. Trimming stripped 4 bases from V and 6 bases from J, with 13 bases between. The CDR3 nucleotides read TGTGCCAGCAGCCCCCGGGACATATCTGAAGCTTTCTTT. It specifies CASSPRDISEAFF.

The chain uses TRBV7-2 and TRBJ2-7; 10 nucleotides agree with TRBD1. Trimming cost V 3 bases and J 3 bases; bases outside gene matches: 2. CDR1 is SGHTA and CDR2 is FQGNSA in the germline V gene. The CDR3 has 14 residues. CDR3 protein: CASSFRDRGYEQYF. CDR3 nucleotides: TGTGCCAGCAGCTTCCGGGACAGGGGCTACGAGCAGTACTTC.

As to this clone: This sample includes further DNA sequences coding for the same CDR3. This rearrangement joins TRBV4-3 to TRBJ2-7, with D perhaps TRBD1 (6 bases). Trimming shortened V by 1 base and J by 2 bases, and 6 bases separated the two germline ends. Germline V CDR1 and CDR2: LGHNA, YSLEER. CDR3 length: 13 residues. The CDR3 spells CASSQGQAYEQYF. CDR3 nucleotide sequence: TGCGCCAGCAGCCAAGGACAGGCCTACGAGCAGTACTTC.

The chain links TRBV6-1 to TRBJ2-7; possibly TRBD1 for D (6 bases). The germline V gene has CDR1 MNHNS and CDR2 SASEGT. Trimming pared 5 bases from V and 2 bases from J, leaving 13 bases between. This CDR3 region has 14 residues. The CDR3 here is CASSPRTETYEQYF. CDR3 DNA sequence: TGTGCCAGCAGTCCTCGGACAGAAACCTACGAGCAGTACTTC.

J is TRBJ2-3 and V is TRBV7-9; D is possibly TRBD1 (5 bases). The CDR3 is 16 amino acids. V lost 1 base to trimming and J lost 0 bases, with 11 bases between them. Germline V gene lookup returns CDR1 SEHNR and CDR2 FQNEAQ (reference sequence). The chain's CDR3 is CASSLVKAGSTDTQYF. The CDR3 DNA follows: TGTGCCAGCAGCTTAGTGAAGGCAGGGAGCACAGATACGCAGTATTTT.

In its sample, this clone was seen once. The chain carries TRBV2 and TRBJ2-5; D might be TRBD1 (6 bases). Germline CDR1 and CDR2: SNHLY and FYNNEI. V lost 6 bases to trimming and J lost 1 base, with 15 bases between them. The CDR3 covers 15 residues. CDR3 sequence (DNA): TGTGCCAGCAGGGCAAACAGGGTCGGCCAAGAGACCCAGTACTTC. Protein: CASRANRVGQETQYF.

This sequence joins TRBV5-5 and TRBJ2-3; possibly TRBD2 for D (6 bases). The CDR3 totals 13 residues. Trimming left V 10 bases short and J 3 bases short, with 15 bases between. Germline values: CDR1 SGHKS, CDR2 YYEKEE (reference sequence). For the CDR3, the DNA is TGTGCCTTCTCGGGGGATCAGACAGATACGCAGTATTTT. Its translation: CAFSGDQTDTQYF.

This chain connects TRBV5-1 to TRBJ2-1; 9 bases agree with TRBD1. The CDR3 is made up of 15 amino acids. V lost 2 bases to trimming and J lost 4 bases; unmatched junction nucleotides: 4. Germline CDR1 is SGHRS and CDR2 is YFSETQ. The CDR3 DNA reads TGCGCCAGCAGCTTCCTGGACAGGGGATACAATGAGCAGTTCTTC. Amino acid sequence: CASSFLDRGYNEQFF.

Here the CDR3 DNA reads TGTGCCAGCAGTGAATACAGGGGACGAGGGACAGATACGCAGTATTTT. Translation gives CASSEYRGRGTDTQYF. The J gene is TRBJ2-3, the V gene TRBV6-1; 7 bases map to TRBD1. The length of the CDR3 is 16 residues. The V segment lost 2 bases and the J segment 3 bases; nucleotides outside the gene matches: 8. The germline gives CDR1 MNHNS, CDR2 SASEGT.